This record looks at one T cell receptor (beta chain) sequence and its context. Its antigen remains unidentified. This record comes from a study of identical twins. General study points: Insertions ran lower in abundant cord blood beta clonotypes, though not in memory repertoires.

A universal primer site came from template switching; cDNA carried unique molecular identifiers. TCRdb reanalysed the 5' RACE reads using MiXCR and keeps one entry per CDR3 protein. The data show more than 1.5 million distinct CDR3 sequences, under 35% seen once. The TCR comes from a newborn girl in good health. What was sequenced was cord blood.

The CDR3 loop is CASSIRLAGGIGELFF. CDR3 nucleotides: TGTGCCAGCAGCATCAGACTAGCGGGGGGTATCGGGGAGCTGTTTTTT. The chain recombines TRBV7-2 with TRBJ2-2; 13 bases are shared with TRBD2. Germline CDR1 and CDR2: SGHTA and FQGNSA. The CDR3 runs to 16 residues. V was clipped by 5 bases and J by 7 bases; unmatched bases: 7. The variable domain in full, with the rest retrieved from reference TRBV7-2 and TRBJ2-2, is GAGVSQSPSNKVTEKGKDVELRCDPISGHTALYWYRQSLGQGLEFLIYFQGNSAPDKSGLPSDRFSAERTGGSVSTLTIQRTQQEDSAVYLCASSIRLAGGIGELFFGEGSRLTVL.